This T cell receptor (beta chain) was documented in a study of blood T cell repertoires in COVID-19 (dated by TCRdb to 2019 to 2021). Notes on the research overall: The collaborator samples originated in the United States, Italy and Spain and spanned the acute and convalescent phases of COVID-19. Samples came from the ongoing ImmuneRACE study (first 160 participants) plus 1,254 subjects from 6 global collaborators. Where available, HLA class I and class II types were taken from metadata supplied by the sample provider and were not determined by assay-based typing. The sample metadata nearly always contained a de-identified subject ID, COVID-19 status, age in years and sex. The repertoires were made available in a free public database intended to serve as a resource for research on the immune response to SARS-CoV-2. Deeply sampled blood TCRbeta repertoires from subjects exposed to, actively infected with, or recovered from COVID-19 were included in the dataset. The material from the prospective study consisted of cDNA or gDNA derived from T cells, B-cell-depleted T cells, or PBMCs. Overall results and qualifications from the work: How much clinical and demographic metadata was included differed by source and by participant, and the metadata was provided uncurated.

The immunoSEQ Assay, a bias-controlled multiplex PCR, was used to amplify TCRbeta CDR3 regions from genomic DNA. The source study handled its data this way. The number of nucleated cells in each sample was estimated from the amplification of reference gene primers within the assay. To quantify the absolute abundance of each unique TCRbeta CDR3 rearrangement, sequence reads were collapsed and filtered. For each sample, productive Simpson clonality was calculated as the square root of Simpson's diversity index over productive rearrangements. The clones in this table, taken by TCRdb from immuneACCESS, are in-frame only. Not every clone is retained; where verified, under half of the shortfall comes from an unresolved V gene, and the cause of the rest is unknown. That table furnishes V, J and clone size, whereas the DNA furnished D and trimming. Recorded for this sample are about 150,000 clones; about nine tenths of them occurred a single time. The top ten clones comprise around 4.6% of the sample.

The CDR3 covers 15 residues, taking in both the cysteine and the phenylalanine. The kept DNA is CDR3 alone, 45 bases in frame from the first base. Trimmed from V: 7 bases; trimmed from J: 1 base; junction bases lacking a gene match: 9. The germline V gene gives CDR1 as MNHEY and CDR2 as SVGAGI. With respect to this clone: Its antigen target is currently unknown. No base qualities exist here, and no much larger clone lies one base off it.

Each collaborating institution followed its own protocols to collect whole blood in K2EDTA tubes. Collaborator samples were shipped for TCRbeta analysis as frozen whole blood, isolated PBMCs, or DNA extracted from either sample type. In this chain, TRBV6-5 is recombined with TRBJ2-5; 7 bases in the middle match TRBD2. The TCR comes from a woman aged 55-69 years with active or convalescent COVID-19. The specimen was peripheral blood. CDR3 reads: CASTGGQTLQETQYF. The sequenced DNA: TGTGCCAGCACGGGAGGCCAGACCCTCCAAGAGACCCAGTACTTC.